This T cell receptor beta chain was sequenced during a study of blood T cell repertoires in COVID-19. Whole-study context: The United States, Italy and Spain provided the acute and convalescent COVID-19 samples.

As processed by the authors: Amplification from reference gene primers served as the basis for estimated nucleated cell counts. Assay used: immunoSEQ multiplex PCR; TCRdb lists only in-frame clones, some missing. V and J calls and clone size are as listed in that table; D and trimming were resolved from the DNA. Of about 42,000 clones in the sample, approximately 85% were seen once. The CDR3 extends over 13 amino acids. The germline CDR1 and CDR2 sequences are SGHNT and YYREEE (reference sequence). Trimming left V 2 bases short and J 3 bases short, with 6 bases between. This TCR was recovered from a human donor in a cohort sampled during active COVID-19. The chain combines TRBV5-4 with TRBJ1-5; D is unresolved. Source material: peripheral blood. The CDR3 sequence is CASSFDTNQPQHF. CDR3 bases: TGTGCCAGCAGCTTTGACACCAATCAGCCCCAGCATTTT.